This T cell receptor (beta chain) stems from a study of Graves' ophthalmopathy and Graves' hyperthyroidism. RNA transcripts yielded amplified TCR beta CDR3 regions. First-round RT-PCR employed HTBI primers, with a second-round multiplex PCR after it. One entry per CDR3 protein results from TCRdb running MiXCR on the multiplex PCR reads. Counted here are over a million distinct CDR3 sequences, less than 45% occurring once; the ten biggest clones make up around 10%. This CDR3 has 15 residues. Germline V gene data show CDR1 as DFQATT and CDR2 as SNEGSKA (reference sequence). V shed 3 bases, J shed 2 bases, and the junction held 8 bases outside the gene matches. This clonotype was counted a few times.

Sequenced input: peripheral blood or thyroid tissue (not recorded which). V gene TRBV20-1 combines with J gene TRBJ2-7; TRBD1 matches 9 bases. This TCR derives from an adult man with Graves' hyperthyroidism. The CDR3 nucleotides are TGCAGTGCTAGCTACGGGACAGGGAACCCCTACGAGCAGTACTTC. Its translation is CSASYGTGNPYEQYF.